The clone carrying this T cell receptor (beta chain) occurred many times. The data were taken from a study of regulatory T cells in long-lasting Graves disease. CDR1 is SNHLY and CDR2 is FYNNEI in the germline V gene. With 2 bases removed from V and 0 bases from J, the gap between germline ends came to 5 bases. The length of the CDR3 is 14 residues. This sample's time point: persistent/refractory GD, antithyroid drugs over 5 years with positive TRAb. From RNA extracted from PBMCs, the TCR library was made. Both iRepertoire HTBI primers and Arm-PCR of CDR3 regions were used to build the TCR beta libraries. TCRdb re-analysed the multiplex PCR reads in MiXCR, keeping a single row per CDR3 protein. Of around 460,000 distinct CDR3 sequences listed, around a fifth are singletons.

The TCR was taken from a female donor with Graves disease. Sample: peripheral blood mononuclear cells (PBMCs), taken when the disease was refractory, from a patient treated with antithyroid drugs. The rearrangement links TRBV2 to TRBJ1-3; D not certain. CDR3 in amino acids: CASSERGSGNTIYF. The CDR3 DNA sequence: TGTGCCAGCAGTGAACGAGGCTCTGGAAACACCATATATTTT.